Included here is one T cell receptor (beta chain) sequence, with context. This clone's antigen is unknown. Per-base qualities were not stored, and no clone one base away is much larger. Library method: the immunoSEQ multiplex PCR assay. A mixture of 60 forward primers for TCR Vbeta segments and 13 reverse primers for TCR Jbeta segments was used in the multiplex PCR. The CDR3 region of rearranged TCR beta genes was amplified from genomic DNA with a multiplex PCR assay. The amplified TCR beta libraries were sequenced on the Illumina HiSeq System as 87-base-pair reads. From the authors' description of their analysis: A later analysis tallied approximately 87 million unique TCR beta chains across the 640 or so repertoires, and some 10 million of those chains were shared by two or more donors. A nearest-neighbor algorithm error-corrected the raw reads and collapsed the reads into unique sequences, merging closely related sequences to remove PCR and sequencing errors. CDR3 sequences were aligned to IMGT reference sequences to assign V, D and J gene segments. Each retained sequence needed at least a six-nucleotide match to both a V gene segment and a J gene segment. A rearrangement counted as productive if the CDR3 had no stop codons and remained in frame with V and J, and every other rearrangement counted as non-productive. Following IMGT convention, CDR3 was defined as the stretch from the second conserved V-encoded cysteine up to the conserved J-encoded phenylalanine. Sequences without an unambiguous match to a single V gene segment were excluded from the earlier analysis of over 500 of the donors. In an earlier analysis of approximately 500 of the donors, a V segment was called functional when productive rearrangements were above 56.7%, and segregating when the standard deviation between donors exceeded 5%. A statistical classification framework was built for diagnosing cytomegalovirus status from the catalog of TCR beta chain sequences. A later analysis assigned V and J genes by comparing TCR nucleotide sequences with IMGT/GENE-DB human TR gene sequences. In a later analysis, CDR3 sequences and most-parsimonious VDJ recombination scenarios were assigned using the TCRdist pipeline. A later analysis defined each TCR beta chain by its CDR3 amino acid sequence plus V-gene family, and excluded reads lacking a unique V-gene family. In a later analysis, 500 to 700 highly shared, low-generation-probability nucleotide sequences were removed to address suspected cross-contamination and a sequencing artifact. In a later analysis, a clonal expansion index for each public chain was calculated from normalized within-repertoire ranks of inferred template counts. A later analysis computed generation probabilities with a VDJ recombination model fitted to out-of-frame rearrangements, and checked the results against IGoR. Hypergeometric tests were used in a later analysis to score TCR-TCR, TCR-HLA and TCR-CMV co-occurrence, with a repertoire-size bias correction applied to the TCR pairs. In a later analysis, false discovery rates were estimated by permuting HLA or CMV assignments 20 times. A later analysis grouped co-occurring TCRs with DBSCAN, adding TCRdist sequence similarity when clustering within HLA-allele-positive subsets. Repertoires with fewer than 30,000 or more than 120,000 public chains were left out of co-occurrence clustering, as were about 5 repertoires with anomalous nucleotide sharing. The table comes from immuneACCESS by way of TCRdb, which keeps in-frame sequences with V and J called. Part of the clones is missing from these tables; in studies checked, under half for an unresolved V gene and the rest for unknown reasons. V, J and clone size derive from that table, while D and trimming were established from the DNA sequence. Counted in this sample were about 160,000 clones; 65% to 85% of them appeared once. Jointly, the top ten make up about 0.76% of the sample.

The cohort was made up of approximately 670 healthy bone marrow donors. All cohort members were sampled while nominally healthy, although unrecorded immune exposures were likely present. The donor was CMV seronegative and belonged to the group of 380 or so seronegative cohort members. A peripheral blood sample was provided by each donor, and peripheral blood mononuclear cells were used for TCR beta sequencing. Genomic DNA extraction from the blood cell samples was performed with the Qiagen DNeasy Blood Extraction Kit. These data belong to a study of cytomegalovirus exposure and HLA in healthy donors (dated by TCRdb to the late 2010s). Study-level background: In an earlier analysis of 450 to 750 of the donors, 276 Gb of sequence data and roughly 100 million unique TCR beta sequences from 150 million to 200 million T cells were reported. The T cell repertoires of under 700 subjects were profiled by immunosequencing and related to cytomegalovirus serostatus. High-throughput TCR immunosequencing, statistical association of individual TCRs with disease status, and machine learning were combined to predict cytomegalovirus infection status. Alongside the repertoire data, information on donor age, sex, ethnicity and CMV serostatus was compiled. The genetic ancestry cluster associated with self-reported Caucasian donors included roughly four fifths of the approximately 400 genotyped donors. An early release covering approximately 600 HLA-typed donors comprised about 300 gigabases of sequencing data and around 85 million unique TCR sequences. Typing coverage differed by locus: A, B, C, DRB1 and DQB1 were typed in roughly 620-630 donors, DQA1 in roughly 500, DPA1 in some 600, and DPB1 in just under 490. In an earlier analysis of roughly 600 of the donors, high-throughput TCR beta sequencing was used to judge whether each TCR beta V gene segment behaved as functional or pseudogenic. In a later analysis, previously published TCR beta repertoires from more than 500 donors were re-analyzed and high-resolution HLA genotyping was added so that TCR occurrence patterns could be studied. On average, around 200,000 unique TCR beta nucleotide sequences were sequenced per donor among roughly 430 genotyped donors of the cohort, with roughly 18% of those sequences being non-productive. Rather than using new phenotypic data, the later analysis identified candidate immune exposures from TCR beta sequences and from how often those sequences occurred across donors. A separate validation cohort of roughly 130 different subjects was used in addition to the 666-subject first cohort. The study was designed to test whether signatures of past pathogen exposure could be identified by cataloging public T cell receptors. Both class I and class II loci were covered by HLA typing, at four-digit resolution. All discovery cohort repertoires had been generated on a single sequencing platform. Roughly five DR-DQ haplotypes were handled as single units for association and clustering because linkage in the cohort was strong. A later genetic analysis used genome-wide SNP genotypes for about 65% of the 666 donors, treating that subset as a discovery cohort.

From a lookup of the germline V gene, CDR1 and CDR2 are LGHNA and YNFKEQ. Relative to germline, V is missing 3 bases and J is missing 3 bases, with 2 bases of the junction outside any gene match. From the cysteine up to the phenylalanine, the CDR3 has a length of 15 residues. The sequence is cut down to CDR3 DNA, 45 bases in frame from base 1. Overall study results and their limits: Because some donors lacked HLA typing at each locus, the association tests relied only on the typed subset. A later analysis found that most CMV-associated TCR beta chains appeared HLA-restricted, with HLA associations seemingly driven largely by CMV exposure. A further reported finding was that TCR beta sequences accurately predicted the HLA-A and HLA-B alleles for most subjects in the first cohort. According to the authors, the approach could potentially be generalized to other disease states and immunological phenotypes. Compared with the approximately 670-donor mean, donors in an Asian-associated ancestry cluster had fewer N-insertions in productive TCRs, according to a later genetic analysis. Roughly uniform sequencing depth across donors was assumed in presence/absence analyses, although this assumption may not hold. Correlated functional status among segregating V segments might reflect linkage disequilibrium, but an unknown experimental factor could not be ruled out. In a later genetic analysis, a missense DCLRE1C variant was associated with V-gene and J-gene trimming of TCR beta chains, and the association was replicated in an independent cohort. Across donors, most TCR sequences were observed very rarely, whereas some public TCRs were present in many individuals. In this cohort, only TCR beta chains were sequenced, and detectable features were limited by the absence of alpha or paired-chain data. A group of highly shared sequence variants was considered likely to be a technical artifact of the sequencing pipeline. Several of the top co-occurrence clusters appeared to be linked to parvovirus B19, influenza, CMV and Epstein-Barr virus, according to a later analysis. In both the original and validation cohorts, the classifier was reported to diagnose cytomegalovirus status with high specificity and sensitivity. The study gave a list of 150 to 200 TCR beta chains associated with cytomegalovirus. In a later analysis, the rate of TCR association differed among HLA loci, with DRB1 alleles having the most associated TCRs and HLA-C alleles having the fewest. The only immune exposure information available for the cohort was CMV serostatus. When HLA alleles, especially DR and DQ, strongly co-occurred, TCR associations were difficult to assign to individual alleles. Because the 87-base-pair reads could not distinguish some IMGT-functional V segments, including TRBV6-2 and TRBV6-3, those segments were excluded. In an earlier analysis of 587 of the donors, most TCR beta V segments appeared in productive rearrangements about 87% or about 30% of the time, broadly matching IMGT annotations. A later analysis associated about 17,000 TCR beta sequences with specific HLA alleles at a false discovery rate of 0.05. In a later analysis, HLA-associated TCR beta chains were found to be more clonally expanded and to have lower generation probabilities than equally common non-associated chains. The earlier analysis of some 560 of the donors excluded 15 to 20 rarely observed V segments, including chromosome 9 orphons, because counts were too low. Three of the identified cytomegalovirus-associated TCR beta chains were confirmed in vitro to be specific for cytomegalovirus antigens.

The receptor's source is a woman aged 18-30 years in good health and CMV-seronegative. The chain was built from TRBV4-2 and TRBJ2-2, and TRBD2 aligns with 9 junction nucleotides. The sequenced material came from PBMCs. DNA sequence: TGTGCCAGCAGCCATTTAGCGGGAGACACCGGGGAGCTGTTTTTT. It codes for CASSHLAGDTGELFF.